This T cell receptor (beta chain) was obtained from a study of T cells in Graves' hyperthyroidism and ophthalmopathy (dated 2019 in TCRdb). In the study overall: Peripheral blood samples were taken at initial diagnosis, before any treatment was given. The approximately 100 discovery patients were randomly divided into training and test sets at a 7:3 ratio. To identify distinguishing TCR V-J signatures, a discovery cohort of about 100 patients was used, comprising 43 with Graves' ophthalmopathy and about 59 with stable Graves' hyperthyroidism. The paper describes TCR Vbeta CDR3 sequencing of roughly 130 peripheral blood samples, made up of 43 ophthalmopathy patients, some 76 hyperthyroidism patients and 17 progressor patients. Prospective prediction of ophthalmopathy was tested in an independent validation cohort consisting of under 20 hyperthyroidism patients and around 16 patients who later progressed to ophthalmopathy. Once sampling was done, hyperthyroidism patients were given methimazole at a starting dose of 30 mg daily, whereas ophthalmopathy patients were given high-dose intravenous methylprednisolone. Thyroid tissue and blood T-cell repertoires from more than 5 Graves' hyperthyroidism patients were also compared in the study. Here is what the overall study found, with its caveats: In validation, progression to ophthalmopathy was predicted by the model with 70.59% sensitivity and just over 72% specificity, a median of approximately 6.5 months before onset. Blood samples also contained most of the expanded thyroid clonotypes (frequency above 0.001), which suggests that blood repertoires may reflect thyroid immune responses. Sample size was not statistically predetermined, and blinding of investigators to group allocation was not performed. In cross-validation, a model built on a 13 V-J signature told ophthalmopathy apart from stable hyperthyroidism with less than 90% sensitivity and approximately 81% specificity, and in testing the same model reached 80%/75%.

In its sample, this clonotype was seen many times. Its antigen remains undetermined. No clone much larger than this one lies a single base away; base qualities are absent. Hyperthyroidism patients were aged 18 to 65 years and newly diagnosed, with disease duration of less than 2 months. Exclusion was applied to patients with uncontrolled infections, other autoimmune diseases, pregnancy or lactation. Diagnoses were established on the basis of clinical symptoms, serum thyroxine and TRAb, thyroid ultrasound, and orbital computed tomography. Blood from progressor patients was drawn when they were first diagnosed with hyperthyroidism, before any ophthalmopathy symptoms appeared. Ficoll-Paque density gradient centrifugation was used to isolate PBMCs from approximately 10 ml of fresh peripheral blood. Patients classed as progressors first received a Graves' hyperthyroidism diagnosis and then went on to develop ophthalmopathy during follow-up. Trizol reagent was used to extract total RNA, and RNA quality was then checked on an Agilent 2100 Bioanalyzer.

TCR beta CDR3 regions were amplified from RNA transcripts. The TCR CDR3 was subjected to a first round of RT-PCR using the HTBI primer set and the Qiagen OneStep RT-PCR kit. Libraries were constructed in a second round of multiplex PCR, after which size selection and purification were performed. Sequencing of the libraries was done on an Illumina HiSeq2000 using paired-end 100 bp reads. Per the original workflow: SOAPnuke was used to process the raw data, with reads discarded if the reads contained adapters or uncalled bases, had a mean Phred below 15, or lacked an exact constant-primer or identifier match. COPE v1.2.5 was used to merge high-quality paired reads, and clonotypes were defined as unique nucleotide sequences. MiTCR v1.1 was used to align the clonotypes against IMGT TRBV, TRBD and TRBJ reference segments. Analysis was restricted to V-J combinations with a frequency above 0.0001, which covered 98% to 99.2% of repertoires. A TCS score was defined as the ratio between F50 (clonal expansion) and ExV (chaos), using BLOSUM62-based TCRdist between CDR3 peptides within each V-J. Welch's t-statistics and random forest reduced around 550 V-J features to 10 to 15, which were used in a naive Bayes classifier (R e1071). The public reads were reanalyzed by TCRdb: fastp trimming at Q25, MiXCR alignment, in-frame beta chains only. Here each entry gathers all rows of one CDR3 protein and keeps the most common genes and DNA. The V and J calls come from TCRdb's annotation, not from the publication. This sample comprises about 290,000 distinct CDR3 sequences, about 14% of them detected only once. The ten top clones hold roughly 7.5% of the sample.

Looking up the germline V gene (reference sequence) yields CDR1 LGHDT and CDR2 YNNKEL. Its CDR3 holds 14 amino acids, cysteine through phenylalanine. The only DNA kept is the CDR3, 42 bases in frame from the first base. V and J are truncated by 4 bases and 0 bases respectively, leaving an intervening sequence of 10 bases. Sequenced sample: blood. This chain is built from TRBV3-1 and TRBJ2-7; the D segment cannot be called with confidence. The sequence was obtained from a woman aged 25 to 39 with Graves' hyperthyroidism that later progressed to Graves' ophthalmopathy. The DNA sequence is TGTGCCAGCAGCCTCGACTTGGCCTCCTACGAGCAGTACTTC. Its translation reads: CASSLDLASYEQYF.